Listed below are T cell receptor beta chains from one sample, sequenced in a study of blood T cell repertoires in COVID-19. Sequencing was performed with immunoSEQ multiplex PCR; in TCRdb, only in-frame clones are kept and a portion is missing. The sample shows 88,000 or so clones, more than 75% of them seen only once. The sequencing input was peripheral blood. These receptors all stem from a human donor in a cohort sampled during active COVID-19. Each CDR3 is given with its conserved first and last residue. Each record gives: V gene, D gene, clone size, J gene, CDR3 DNA, CDR3 protein. The D gene is left open where the match is weak. The size field is filled for only some rows; it gives once, few, many or a size class.

V: TRBV19
D: -
size: -
J: TRBJ1-1
DNA: TGTGCCAGTAGCCAGAGCTATCTAGGCACTGAAGCTTTCTTT
CDR3: CASSQSYLGTEAFF

V: TRBV11-1
D: -
size: -
J: TRBJ2-7
DNA: TGTGCCAGCAGCTCACCTGACAGGAGCTCCTACGAGCAGTACTTC
CDR3: CASSSPDRSSYEQYF

V: TRBV7-3
D: -
size: -
J: TRBJ2-3
DNA: TGTGCCAGCAGCCCCGCGGGCCAGGGGACAGATACGCAGTATTTT
CDR3: CASSPAGQGTDTQYF

V: TRBV5-6
D: -
size: -
J: TRBJ2-3
DNA: TGTGCCAGCAGCCCAGCAGGGGCTGAGACAGATACGCAGTATTTT
CDR3: CASSPAGAETDTQYF

V: TRBV18
D: -
size: -
J: TRBJ2-1
DNA: TGTGCCAGCTCACCGGCGCAGGGCTCCTACAATGAGCAGTTCTTC
CDR3: CASSPAQGSYNEQFF

V: TRBV7-3
D: TRBD1
size: -
J: TRBJ2-3
DNA: TGTGCCAGCAGCAGGGGGACAGGCGCAGATACGCAGTATTTT
CDR3: CASSRGTGADTQYF

V: TRBV4-1
D: TRBD1
size: medium-sized
J: TRBJ2-1
DNA: TGCGCCAGCAGCCAAGATATCCTAGGACAGGGGGTCAATGAGCAGTTCTTC
CDR3: CASSQDILGQGVNEQFF

V: TRBV25-1
D: TRBD1
size: once
J: TRBJ2-3
DNA: TGTGCCACCGAACCTCAACCGCAGGGGGCCCGTAGCACAGATACGCAGTATTTT
CDR3: CATEPQPQGARSTDTQYF

V: TRBV18
D: TRBD1
size: -
J: TRBJ1-1
DNA: TGTGCCAGCTCAGTGGGACAGCCGAACACTGAAGCTTTCTTT
CDR3: CASSVGQPNTEAFF

V: TRBV5-1
D: TRBD2
size: -
J: TRBJ2-3
DNA: TGCGCCAGCAGCGCTCCGGGAGGACGCACAGATACGCAGTATTTT
CDR3: CASSAPGGRTDTQYF

V: TRBV7-3
D: -
size: -
J: TRBJ1-5
DNA: TGTGCCAGCAGCCAAACGGGGATCGACAATCAGCCCCAGCATTTT
CDR3: CASSQTGIDNQPQHF

V: TRBV9
D: -
size: -
J: TRBJ1-1
DNA: TGTGCCAGCAGCGTTAGTTCGGGGAACACTGAAGCTTTCTTT
CDR3: CASSVSSGNTEAFF

V: TRBV29-1
D: TRBD1
size: -
J: TRBJ2-1
DNA: TGCAGCGTTGGACAGGGGGATAATGAGCAGTTCTTC
CDR3: CSVGQGDNEQFF

V: TRBV7-9
D: -
size: -
J: TRBJ2-6
DNA: TGTGCCAGCAGCTTGAGGGACTTCGACTCTGGGGCCAACGTCCTGACTTTC
CDR3: CASSLRDFDSGANVLTF

V: TRBV6-6
D: TRBD2
size: -
J: TRBJ2-7
DNA: TGTGCCAGCAGCTCTAGCGGGAGGGTTGAGCAGTACTTC
CDR3: CASSSSGRVEQYF

V: TRBV6-1
D: TRBD2
size: -
J: TRBJ2-3
DNA: TGTGCCAGCAGTGAATGGGCTAGCGGGAGGGCCTTAGATACGCAGTATTTT
CDR3: CASSEWASGRALDTQYF

V: TRBV28
D: -
size: -
J: TRBJ1-2
DNA: TGTGCCAGCAGTTTAAGGGGGTATGGCTACACCTTC
CDR3: CASSLRGYGYTF

V: TRBV11-1
D: TRBD2
size: -
J: TRBJ2-7
DNA: TGTGCCAGCAGCGCCGGGACTAGCGAAGAGCAGTACTTC
CDR3: CASSAGTSEEQYF

V: TRBV4-1
D: -
size: -
J: TRBJ1-3
DNA: TGCGCCAGCAGCCAAGGGCAGGCGCGCTCTGGAAACACCATATATTTT
CDR3: CASSQGQARSGNTIYF

V: TRBV6-2/TRBV6-3
D: TRBD2
size: few
J: TRBJ2-1
DNA: TGTGCCAGCAGTTACCTTCCGACGTCTAGCGGGTTCTCCTACAATGAGCAGTTCTTC
CDR3: CASSYLPTSSGFSYNEQFF

V: TRBV3-1/TRBV3-2
D: TRBD2
size: -
J: TRBJ2-7
DNA: TGTGCCAGCAGCCATACTAGCGGGTCCTACGAGCAGTACTTC
CDR3: CASSHTSGSYEQYF

V: TRBV25-1
D: -
size: -
J: TRBJ2-7
DNA: TGTGCCAGCAGTGAATCAGGCGGGATTCACCACTCCTTC
CDR3: CASSESGGIHHSF

V: TRBV6-6
D: TRBD1
size: -
J: TRBJ1-5
DNA: TGTGCCAGCAGTACGGACAGGGGGGCGGTGCAGCCCCAGCATTTT
CDR3: CASSTDRGAVQPQHF

V: TRBV2
D: -
size: once
J: TRBJ2-1
DNA: TGTGCCAGCAGTACACAGGGATACAATGAGCAGTTCTTC
CDR3: CASSTQGYNEQFF

V: TRBV23-1
D: TRBD2
size: -
J: TRBJ2-5
DNA: TGCGCCAGCAGCCCTAAGAATAGCGGGCAGACCCAAGAGACCCAGTACTTC
CDR3: CASSPKNSGQTQETQYF